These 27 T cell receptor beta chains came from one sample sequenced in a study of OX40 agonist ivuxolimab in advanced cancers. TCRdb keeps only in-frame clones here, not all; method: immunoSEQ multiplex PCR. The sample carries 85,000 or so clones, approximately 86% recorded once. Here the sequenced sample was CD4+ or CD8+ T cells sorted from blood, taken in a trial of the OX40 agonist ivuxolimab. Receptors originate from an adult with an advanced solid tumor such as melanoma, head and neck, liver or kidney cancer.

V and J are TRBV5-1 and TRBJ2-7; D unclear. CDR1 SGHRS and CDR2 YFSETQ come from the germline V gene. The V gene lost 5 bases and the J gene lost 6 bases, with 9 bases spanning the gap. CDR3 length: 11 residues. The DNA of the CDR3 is TGCGCCAGCAGGGGGTCGAGCGAGCAGTACTTC. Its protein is CASRGSSEQYF. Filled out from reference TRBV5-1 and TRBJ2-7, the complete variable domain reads KAGVTQTPRYLIKTRGQQVTLSCSPISGHRSVSWYQQTPGQGLQFLFEYFSETQRNKGNFPGRFSGRQFSNSRSEMNVSTLELGDSALYLCASRGSSEQYFGPGTRLTVT.

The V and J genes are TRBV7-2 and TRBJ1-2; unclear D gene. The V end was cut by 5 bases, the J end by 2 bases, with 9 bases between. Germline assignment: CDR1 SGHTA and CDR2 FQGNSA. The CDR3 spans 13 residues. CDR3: CASSLRRNYGYTF. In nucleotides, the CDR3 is TGTGCCAGCAGCCTCCGTAGGAACTATGGCTACACCTTC.

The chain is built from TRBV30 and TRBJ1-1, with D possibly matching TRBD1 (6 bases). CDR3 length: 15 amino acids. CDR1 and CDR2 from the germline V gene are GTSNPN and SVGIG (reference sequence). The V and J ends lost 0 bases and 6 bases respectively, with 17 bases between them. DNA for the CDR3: TGTGCCTGGAGTGTAGGGCGAGCCGGGGGCTCTGAAGCTTTCTTT. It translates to CAWSVGRAGGSEAFF. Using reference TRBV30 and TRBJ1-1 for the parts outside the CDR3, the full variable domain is SQTIHQWPATLVQPVGSPLSLECTVEGTSNPNLYWYRQAAGRGLQLLFYSVGIGQISSEVPQNLSASRPQDRQFILSSKKLLLSDSGFYLCAWSVGRAGGSEAFFGQGTRLTVV.

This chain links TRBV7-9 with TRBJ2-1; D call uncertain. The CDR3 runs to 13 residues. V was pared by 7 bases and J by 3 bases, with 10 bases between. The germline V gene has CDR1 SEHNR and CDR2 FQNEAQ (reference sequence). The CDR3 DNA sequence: TGTGCCAGCACGAGGACGGGCTACAATGAGCAGTTCTTC. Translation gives CASTRTGYNEQFF.

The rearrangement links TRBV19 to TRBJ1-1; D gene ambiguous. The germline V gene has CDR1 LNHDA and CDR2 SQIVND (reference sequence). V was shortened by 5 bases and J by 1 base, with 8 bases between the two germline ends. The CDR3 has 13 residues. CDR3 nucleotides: TGTGCCAGTAGTCCACAGCCGAACACTGAAGCTTTCTTT. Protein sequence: CASSPQPNTEAFF.

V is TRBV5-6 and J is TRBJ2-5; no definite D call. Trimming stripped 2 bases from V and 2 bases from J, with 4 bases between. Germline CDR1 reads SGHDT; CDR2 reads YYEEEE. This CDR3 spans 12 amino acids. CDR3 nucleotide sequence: TGTGCCAGCAGCTTTGGACAAGAGACCCAGTACTTC. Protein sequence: CASSFGQETQYF.

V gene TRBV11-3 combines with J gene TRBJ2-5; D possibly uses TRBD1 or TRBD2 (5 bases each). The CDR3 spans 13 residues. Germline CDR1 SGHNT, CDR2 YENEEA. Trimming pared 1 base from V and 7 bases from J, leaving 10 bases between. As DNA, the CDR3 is TGTGCCAGCAGCTTAGGGGGCGAGGGGACCCAGTACTTC. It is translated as CASSLGGEGTQYF. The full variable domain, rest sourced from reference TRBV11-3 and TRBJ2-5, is EAGVVQSPRYKIIEKKQPVAFWCNPISGHNTLYWYLQNLGQGPELLIRYENEEAVDDSQLPKDRFSAERLKGVDSTLKIQPAELGDSAVYLCASSLGGEGTQYFGPGTRLLVL.

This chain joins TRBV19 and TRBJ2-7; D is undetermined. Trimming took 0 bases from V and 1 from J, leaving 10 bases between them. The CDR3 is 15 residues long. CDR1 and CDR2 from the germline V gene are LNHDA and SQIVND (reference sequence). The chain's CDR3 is CASSIDSQNSYEQYF. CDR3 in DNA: TGTGCCAGTAGTATAGATTCACAGAATTCCTACGAGCAGTACTTC.

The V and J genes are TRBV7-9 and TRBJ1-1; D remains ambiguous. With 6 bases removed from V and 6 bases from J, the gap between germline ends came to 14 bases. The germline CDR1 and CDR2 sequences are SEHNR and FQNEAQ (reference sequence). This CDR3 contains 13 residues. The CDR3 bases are TGTGCCAGCAGAAAGGACTTTGGCCCTGAAGCTTTCTTT. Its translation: CASRKDFGPEAFF. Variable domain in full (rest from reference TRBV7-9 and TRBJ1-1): DTGVSQNPRHKITKRGQNVTFRCDPISEHNRLYWYRQTLGQGPEFLTYFQNEAQLEKSRLLSDRFSAERPKGSFSTLEIQRTEQGDSAMYLCASRKDFGPEAFFGQGTRLTVV.

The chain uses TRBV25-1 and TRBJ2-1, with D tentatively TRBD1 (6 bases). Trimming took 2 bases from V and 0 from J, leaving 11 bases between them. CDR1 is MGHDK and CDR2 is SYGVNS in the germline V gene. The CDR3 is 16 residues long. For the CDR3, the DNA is TGTGCCAGCAGTGAAAGACCGGGACACTCCTACAATGAGCAGTTCTTC. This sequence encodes CASSERPGHSYNEQFF. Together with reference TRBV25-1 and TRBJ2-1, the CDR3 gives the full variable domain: EADIYQTPRYLVIGTGKKITLECSQTMGHDKMYWYQQDPGMELHLIHYSYGVNSTEKGDLSSESTVSRIRTEHFPLTLESARPSHTSQYLCASSERPGHSYNEQFFGPGTRLTVL.

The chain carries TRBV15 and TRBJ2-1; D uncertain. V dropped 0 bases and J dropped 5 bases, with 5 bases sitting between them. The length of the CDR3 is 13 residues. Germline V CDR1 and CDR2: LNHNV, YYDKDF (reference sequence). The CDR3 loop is CATSRDRNNEQFF. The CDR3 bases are TGTGCCACCAGCAGAGATCGGAACAATGAGCAGTTCTTC. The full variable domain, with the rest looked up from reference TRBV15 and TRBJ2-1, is DAMVIQNPRYQVTQFGKPVTLSCSQTLNHNVMYWYQQKSSQAPKLLFHYYDKDFNNEADTPDNFQSRRPNTSFCFLDIRSPGLGDTAMYLCATSRDRNNEQFFGPGTRLTVL.

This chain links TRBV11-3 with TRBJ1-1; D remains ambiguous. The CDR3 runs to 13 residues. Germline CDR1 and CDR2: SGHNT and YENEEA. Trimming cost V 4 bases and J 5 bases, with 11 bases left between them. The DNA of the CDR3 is TGTGCCAGCAGCTGGGAAAAGGATACTGAAGCTTTCTTT. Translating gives CASSWEKDTEAFF. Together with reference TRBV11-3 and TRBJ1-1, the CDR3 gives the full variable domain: EAGVVQSPRYKIIEKKQPVAFWCNPISGHNTLYWYLQNLGQGPELLIRYENEEAVDDSQLPKDRFSAERLKGVDSTLKIQPAELGDSAVYLCASSWEKDTEAFFGQGTRLTVV.

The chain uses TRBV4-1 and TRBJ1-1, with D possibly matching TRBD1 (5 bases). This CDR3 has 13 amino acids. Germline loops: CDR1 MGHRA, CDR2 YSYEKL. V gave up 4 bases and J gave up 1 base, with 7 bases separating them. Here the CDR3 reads CASSRGRNTEAFF. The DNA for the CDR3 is TGCGCCAGCAGCCGGGGCAGGAACACTGAAGCTTTCTTT.

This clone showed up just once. CDR3 sequence (DNA): TGTGCCAGCAGTTACTCGGCGGGGGGGTGGGAGACCCAGTACTTC. It translates to CASSYSAGGWETQYF. The chain links TRBV6-6 to TRBJ2-5, with 9 bases fitting TRBD2. The J segment lost 5 bases and the V segment lost 0 bases, leaving 4 bases of the junction unmatched. Germline V lookup: CDR1 MNHNY, CDR2 SVGAGI (reference sequence). This CDR3 contains 15 residues.

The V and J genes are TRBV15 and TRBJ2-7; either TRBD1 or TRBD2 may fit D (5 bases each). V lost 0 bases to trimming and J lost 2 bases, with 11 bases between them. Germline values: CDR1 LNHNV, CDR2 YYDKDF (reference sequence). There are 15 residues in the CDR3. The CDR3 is CATSRDVGAAYEQYF. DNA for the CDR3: TGTGCCACCAGCAGAGATGTCGGGGCAGCCTACGAGCAGTACTTC.

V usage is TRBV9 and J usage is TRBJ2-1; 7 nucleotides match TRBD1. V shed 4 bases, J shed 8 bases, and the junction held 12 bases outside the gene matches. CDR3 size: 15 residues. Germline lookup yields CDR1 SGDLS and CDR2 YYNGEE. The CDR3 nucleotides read TGTGCCAGCAGCCCACGACAGGGATTTGCGGATGAGCAGTTCTTC. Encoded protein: CASSPRQGFADEQFF.

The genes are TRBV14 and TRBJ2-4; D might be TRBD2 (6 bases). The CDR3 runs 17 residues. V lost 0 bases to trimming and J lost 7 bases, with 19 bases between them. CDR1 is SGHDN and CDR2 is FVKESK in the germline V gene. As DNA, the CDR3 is TGTGCCAGCAGCCAAGATCAAGTAATGGGACTTCGTAACATTCAGTACTTC. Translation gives CASSQDQVMGLRNIQYF.

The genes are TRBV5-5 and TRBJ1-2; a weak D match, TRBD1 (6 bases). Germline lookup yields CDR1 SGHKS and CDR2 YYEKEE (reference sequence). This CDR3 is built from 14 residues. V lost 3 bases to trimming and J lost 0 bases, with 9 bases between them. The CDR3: CASSWTEANYGYTF. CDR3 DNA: TGTGCCAGCAGCTGGACAGAAGCTAACTATGGCTACACCTTC.

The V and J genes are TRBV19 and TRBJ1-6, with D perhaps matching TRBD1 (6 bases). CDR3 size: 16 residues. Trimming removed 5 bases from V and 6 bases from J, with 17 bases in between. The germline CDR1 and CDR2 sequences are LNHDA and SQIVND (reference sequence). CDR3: CASSPRGGQSNSPLHF. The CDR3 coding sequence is TGTGCCAGTAGTCCACGGGGGGGCCAAAGTAATTCACCCCTCCACTTT.

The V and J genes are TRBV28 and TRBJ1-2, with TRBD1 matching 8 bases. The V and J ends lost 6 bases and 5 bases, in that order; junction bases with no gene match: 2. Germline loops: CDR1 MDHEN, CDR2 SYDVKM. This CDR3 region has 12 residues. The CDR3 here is CASSRTGYGYTF. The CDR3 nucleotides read TGTGCCAGCAGCCGGACAGGGTATGGCTACACCTTC.

The CDR3 spells CASSLEGPTGELFF. CDR3 bases: TGTGCCAGCAGCTTAGAGGGGCCAACCGGGGAGCTGTTTTTT. This chain connects TRBV11-3 to TRBJ2-2; D may be TRBD1 (5 bases). Trimming stripped 0 bases from V and 5 bases from J, with 7 bases between. The germline gives CDR1 SGHNT, CDR2 YENEEA. This CDR3 has 14 residues.

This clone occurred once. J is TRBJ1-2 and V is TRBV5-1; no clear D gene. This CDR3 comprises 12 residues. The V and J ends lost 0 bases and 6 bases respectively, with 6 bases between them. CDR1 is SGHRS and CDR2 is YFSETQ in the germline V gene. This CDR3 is CASSLESNGYTF. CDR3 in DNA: TGCGCCAGCAGCTTGGAATCGAATGGCTACACCTTC.

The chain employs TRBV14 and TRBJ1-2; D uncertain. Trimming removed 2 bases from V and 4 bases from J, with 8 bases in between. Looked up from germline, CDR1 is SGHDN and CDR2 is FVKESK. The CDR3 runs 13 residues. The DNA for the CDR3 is TGTGCCAGCAGCCAATTCCCCCGCTATGGCTACACCTTC. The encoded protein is CASSQFPRYGYTF.

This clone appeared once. The CDR3 loop is CASSVTGATEAFF. CDR3 nucleotides: TGTGCCAGCTCAGTTACAGGGGCTACTGAAGCTTTCTTT. This chain connects TRBV18 to TRBJ1-1; 7 bases agree with TRBD1. J lost 5 bases, V lost 5 bases, and 5 bases had no gene match. The CDR3 loop spans 13 amino acids. Germline CDR1 is KGHSH and CDR2 is LQKENI.

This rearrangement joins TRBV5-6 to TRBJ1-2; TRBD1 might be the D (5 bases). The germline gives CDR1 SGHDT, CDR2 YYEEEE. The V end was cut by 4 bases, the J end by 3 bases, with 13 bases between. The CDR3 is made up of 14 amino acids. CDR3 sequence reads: CASSKTGWDYGYTF. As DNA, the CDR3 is TGTGCCAGCAGCAAAACAGGCTGGGACTATGGCTACACCTTC.

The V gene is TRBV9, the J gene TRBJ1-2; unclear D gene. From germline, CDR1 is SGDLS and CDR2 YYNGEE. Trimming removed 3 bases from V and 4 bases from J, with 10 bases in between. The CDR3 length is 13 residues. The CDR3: CASSADIGYGYTF. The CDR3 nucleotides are TGTGCCAGCAGCGCCGACATCGGCTATGGCTACACCTTC.

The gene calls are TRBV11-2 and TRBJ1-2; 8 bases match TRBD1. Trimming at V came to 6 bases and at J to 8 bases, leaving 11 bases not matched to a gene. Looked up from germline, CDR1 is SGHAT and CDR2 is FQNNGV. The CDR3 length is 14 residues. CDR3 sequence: CASSFTGTGGGYTF. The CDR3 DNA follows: TGTGCCAGCAGTTTTACCGGGACAGGAGGAGGCTACACCTTC.